The present T cell receptor (beta chain) was sequenced within a study of cytomegalovirus exposure and HLA in healthy donors. About the research overall: Sequencing of 180 million or so T cells in an earlier analysis found some 100 million unique TCR beta sequences. Some 80 million unique TCRs from HLA-typed donors were held in an early data release. Broader study findings: Using the classifier, cytomegalovirus status was reportedly diagnosed with high specificity and sensitivity. TCR beta chain V- and J-gene trimming was linked, in a later analysis, to a missense variant in DCLRE1C.

With respect to this clone: Antigen: not known.

This CDR3 spans 19 amino acids. Trimming took 7 bases from V and 0 from J; bases not matched to a gene: 11. In germline, CDR1 is SGHNT, CDR2 YYREEE (reference sequence). Primers: 60 Vbeta forward and 13 Jbeta reverse. The assay was immunoSEQ multiplex PCR, and TCRdb's table has in-frame clones only and misses some. This sample has about 86,000 clones; around 70% occur once, and the top ten carry more than 7%. Sample: PBMCs. The V gene is TRBV5-4, the J gene TRBJ2-3, with 16 nucleotides matching TRBD2. This TCR derives from a man aged 55 to 70 in good health and CMV-seronegative. The CDR3 region has the DNA TGTGCCAGCTCTCCTGGGGGACTAGCGGGGGGGCCTAGCACAGATACGCAGTATTTT. The encoded protein is CASSPGGLAGGPSTDTQYF.